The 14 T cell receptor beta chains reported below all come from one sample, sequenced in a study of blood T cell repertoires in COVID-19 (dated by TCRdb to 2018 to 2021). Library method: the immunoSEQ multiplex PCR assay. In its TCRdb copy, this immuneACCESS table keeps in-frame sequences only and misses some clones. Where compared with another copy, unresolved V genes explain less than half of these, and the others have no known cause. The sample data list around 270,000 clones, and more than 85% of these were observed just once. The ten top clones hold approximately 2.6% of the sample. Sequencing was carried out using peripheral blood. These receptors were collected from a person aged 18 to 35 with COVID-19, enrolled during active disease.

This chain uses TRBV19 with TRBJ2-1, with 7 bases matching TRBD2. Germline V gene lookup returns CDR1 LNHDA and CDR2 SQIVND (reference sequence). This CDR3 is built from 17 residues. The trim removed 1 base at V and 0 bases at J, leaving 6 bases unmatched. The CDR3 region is CASSIGLLATSYNEQFF. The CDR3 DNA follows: TGTGCCAGTAGTATAGGCCTACTAGCGACCTCCTACAATGAGCAGTTCTTC.

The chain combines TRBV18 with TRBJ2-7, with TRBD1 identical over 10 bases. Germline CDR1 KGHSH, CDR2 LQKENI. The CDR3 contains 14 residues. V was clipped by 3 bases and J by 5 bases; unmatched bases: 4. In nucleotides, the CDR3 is TGTGCCAGCTCACCGGGACAGGGGACGGACGAGCAGTACTTC. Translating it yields CASSPGQGTDEQYF.

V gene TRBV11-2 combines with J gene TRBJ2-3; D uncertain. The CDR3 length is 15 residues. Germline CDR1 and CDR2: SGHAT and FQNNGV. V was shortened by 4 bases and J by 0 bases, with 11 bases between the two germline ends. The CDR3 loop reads CASSSMVLSTDTQYF. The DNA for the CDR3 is TGTGCCAGCAGCTCCATGGTACTAAGCACAGATACGCAGTATTTT.

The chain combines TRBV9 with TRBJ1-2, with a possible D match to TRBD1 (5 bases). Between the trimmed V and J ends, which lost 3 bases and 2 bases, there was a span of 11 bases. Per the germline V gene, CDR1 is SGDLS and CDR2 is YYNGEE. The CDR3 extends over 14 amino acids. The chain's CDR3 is CASSAGDSNYGYTF. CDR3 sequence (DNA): TGTGCCAGCAGCGCCGGAGACAGCAACTATGGCTACACCTTC. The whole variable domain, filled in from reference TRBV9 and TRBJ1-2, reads DSGVTQTPKHLITATGQRVTLRCSPRSGDLSVYWYQQSLDQGLQFLIQYYNGEERAKGNILERFSAQQFPDLHSELNLSSLELGDSALYFCASSAGDSNYGYTFGSGTRLTVV.

The DNA of the CDR3 is TGTGCCAGCAGTGACTCGGGGGACTATGGCTACACCTTC. Amino acids: CASSDSGDYGYTF. The chain links TRBV2 to TRBJ1-2; possibly TRBD1 for D (5 bases). The CDR3 extends over 13 amino acids. V was clipped by 3 bases and J by 3 bases, with 8 bases between them. Germline V lookup: CDR1 SNHLY, CDR2 FYNNEI.

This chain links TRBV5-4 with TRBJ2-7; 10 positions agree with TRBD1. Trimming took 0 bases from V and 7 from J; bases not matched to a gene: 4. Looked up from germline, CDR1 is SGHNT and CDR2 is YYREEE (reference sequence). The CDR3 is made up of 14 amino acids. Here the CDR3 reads CASSLGQGAREQYF. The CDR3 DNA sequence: TGTGCCAGCAGCTTGGGACAGGGGGCCAGGGAGCAGTACTTC.

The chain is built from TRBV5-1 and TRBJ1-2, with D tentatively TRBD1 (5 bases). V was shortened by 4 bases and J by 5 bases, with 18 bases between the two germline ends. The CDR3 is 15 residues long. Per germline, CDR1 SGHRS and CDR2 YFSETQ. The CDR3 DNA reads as TGCGCCAGCAGCATCTCCGGGGGACTTTCATATGGCTACACCTTC. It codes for CASSISGGLSYGYTF. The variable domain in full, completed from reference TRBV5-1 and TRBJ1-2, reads KAGVTQTPRYLIKTRGQQVTLSCSPISGHRSVSWYQQTPGQGLQFLFEYFSETQRNKGNFPGRFSGRQFSNSRSEMNVSTLELGDSALYLCASSISGGLSYGYTFGSGTRLTVV.

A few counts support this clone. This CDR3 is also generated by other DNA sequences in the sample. CDR3 sequence: CATSRGLAGVNEQFF. CDR3 nucleotide sequence: TGTGCCACCAGCAGAGGGCTAGCGGGAGTCAATGAGCAGTTCTTC. The chain couples TRBV15 to TRBJ2-1; 10 nucleotides agree with TRBD2. Germline trimming cut 1 base from V and 6 bases from J; bases unmatched to any gene: 3. Looked up from germline, CDR1 is LNHNV and CDR2 is YYDKDF (reference sequence). The CDR3 has 15 amino acids. Using reference TRBV15 and TRBJ2-1 for the parts outside the CDR3, the full variable domain is DAMVIQNPRYQVTQFGKPVTLSCSQTLNHNVMYWYQQKSSQAPKLLFHYYDKDFNNEADTPDNFQSRRPNTSFCFLDIRSPGLGDTAMYLCATSRGLAGVNEQFFGPGTRLTVL.

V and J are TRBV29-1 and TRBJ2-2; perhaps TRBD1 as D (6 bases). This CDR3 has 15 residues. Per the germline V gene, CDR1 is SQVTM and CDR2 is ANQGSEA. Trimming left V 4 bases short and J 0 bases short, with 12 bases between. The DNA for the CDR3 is TGCAGCGTTGTTCGGCAGGGGACGAACACCGGGGAGCTGTTTTTT. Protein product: CSVVRQGTNTGELFF.

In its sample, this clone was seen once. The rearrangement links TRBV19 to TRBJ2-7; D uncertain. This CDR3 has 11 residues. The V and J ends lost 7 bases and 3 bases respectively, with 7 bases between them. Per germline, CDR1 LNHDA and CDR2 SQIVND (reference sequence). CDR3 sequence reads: CASTSGYEQYF. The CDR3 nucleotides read TGTGCCAGTACCTCCGGCTACGAGCAGTACTTC.

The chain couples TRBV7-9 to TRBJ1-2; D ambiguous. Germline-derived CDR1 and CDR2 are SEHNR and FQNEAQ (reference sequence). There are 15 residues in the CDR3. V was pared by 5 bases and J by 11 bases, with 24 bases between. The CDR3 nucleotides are TGTGCCAGCAGCGAACCTGCGGCGGACTATGGCTGGTACACCTTC. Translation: CASSEPAADYGWYTF.

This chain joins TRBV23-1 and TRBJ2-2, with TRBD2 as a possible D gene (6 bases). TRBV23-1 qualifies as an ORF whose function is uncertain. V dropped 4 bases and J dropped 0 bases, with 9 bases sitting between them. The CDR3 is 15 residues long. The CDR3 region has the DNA TGCGCCAGCAGTCGCGGGGAAGCGAACACCGGGGAGCTGTTTTTT. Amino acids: CASSRGEANTGELFF.

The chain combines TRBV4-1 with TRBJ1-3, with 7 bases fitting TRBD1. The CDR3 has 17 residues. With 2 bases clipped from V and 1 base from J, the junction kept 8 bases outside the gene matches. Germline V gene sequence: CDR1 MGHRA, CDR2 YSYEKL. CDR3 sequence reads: CASSQPGQETSGNTIYF. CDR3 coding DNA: TGCGCCAGCAGCCAACCCGGACAGGAAACATCTGGAAACACCATATATTTT.

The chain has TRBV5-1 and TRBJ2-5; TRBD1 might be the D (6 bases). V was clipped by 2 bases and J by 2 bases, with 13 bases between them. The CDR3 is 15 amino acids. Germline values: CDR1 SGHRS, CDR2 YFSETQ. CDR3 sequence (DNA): TGCGCCAGCAGCTTCACAGGGATACTACAAGAGACCCAGTACTTC. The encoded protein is CASSFTGILQETQYF.